Each of the 2 T cell receptor beta chains below was sequenced from the same sample in a study of blood T cell repertoires in COVID-19. The protocol was immunoSEQ multiplex PCR, while the TCRdb copy is restricted to in-frame clones and leaves out a portion. The repertoire includes 150,000 to 200,000 clones, 85% to 90% of them detected once, and approximately 2.5% sits in the top ten. Sequences were obtained from peripheral blood. The source of these receptors is a man in his forties or fifties with active or convalescent COVID-19.

The chain is built from TRBV10-1 and TRBJ1-2; 7 bases match TRBD1. This CDR3 spans 13 amino acids. The germline CDR1 and CDR2 sequences are WNHNN and SYGVQD (reference sequence). The trim removed 4 bases at V and 5 bases at J, leaving 4 bases unmatched. CDR3 in amino acids: CASSASTGYGYTF. CDR3 sequence (DNA): TGCGCCAGCAGTGCCTCGACAGGGTATGGCTACACCTTC.

The chain uses TRBV2 and TRBJ1-2; D not certain. The CDR3 has 14 residues. From germline, CDR1 is SNHLY and CDR2 FYNNEI. Trimming took 0 bases from V and 8 from J, leaving 13 bases between them. The CDR3 bases are TGTGCCAGCAGTGAAGCGGAGGGCTTAAGAGGCTACACCTTC. Protein: CASSEAEGLRGYTF.